The 9 T cell receptor beta chains below were found in one sample sequenced in a study of blood T cell repertoires in COVID-19. Method: immunoSEQ multiplex PCR; TCRdb's copy keeps in-frame clones and lacks some. The table lists a few hundred thousand clones, over 75% of them singletons, with 8% to 10% in the top ten. Input material: PBMCs or T cells enriched from blood (not recorded which). These receptors were collected from a woman aged 40 to 49 who had recovered from COVID-19.

This chain joins TRBV7-3 and TRBJ2-3; a weak D match, TRBD2 (6 bases). Germline CDR1 is SGHTA and CDR2 is FQGTGA. Trimming cost V 3 bases and J 2 bases, with 9 bases left between them. The CDR3 has 14 amino acids. DNA of the CDR3: TGTGCCAGCAGCTTCGCGGGGCCCACAGATACGCAGTATTTT. This translates into CASSFAGPTDTQYF.

Only one count was recorded for this clone. The J gene is TRBJ2-4, the V gene TRBV23-1, with 7 positions matching TRBD1. TRBV23-1 is marked as an open reading frame, function uncertain. Losses at the gene ends were 0 bases for V and 3 bases for J; bases not matched to a gene: 5. The CDR3 is 16 residues long. CDR3 coding DNA: TGCGCCAGCAGTCAATCGGGGGACAGAAGCAAAAACATTCAGTACTTC. This sequence encodes CASSQSGDRSKNIQYF.

This clone was observed a single time. This chain links TRBV19 with TRBJ1-4, with 7 bases identical to TRBD1. The length of the CDR3 is 16 residues. Germline CDR1 LNHDA, CDR2 SQIVND (reference sequence). V was pared by 10 bases and J by 0 bases, with 11 bases of the junction left unmatched. Here the CDR3 DNA reads TGTGCCATCTCGACAGGGAAGAGTGCAACTAATGAAAAACTGTTTTTT. It specifies CAISTGKSATNEKLFF.

The chain links TRBV19 to TRBJ2-2; TRBD1 aligns across 11 bases. From germline, CDR1 is LNHDA and CDR2 SQIVND (reference sequence). This CDR3 has 14 residues. J was trimmed by 6 bases and V by 5 bases; bases with no gene match: 2. CDR3 sequence: CASSAGQGAGELFF. CDR3 bases: TGTGCCAGTAGTGCGGGACAGGGGGCCGGGGAGCTGTTTTTT. The whole variable domain, remainder taken from reference TRBV19 and TRBJ2-2, is DGGITQSPKYLFRKEGQNVTLSCEQNLNHDAMYWYRQDPGQGLRLIYYSQIVNDFQKGDIAEGYSVSREKKESFPLTVTSAQKNPTAFYLCASSAGQGAGELFFGEGSRLTVL.

The chain has TRBV21-1 and TRBJ2-1; the table's TRBD2 call for D was not verified on the DNA. TRBV21-1 is labeled a pseudogene. There are 15 residues in the CDR3. The CDR3 loop is CASSQKGGTYNEQFF. CDR3 in DNA: TGTGCCAGCAGCCAAAAGGGAGGCACCTACAATGAGCAGTTCTTC.

The chain has TRBV27 and TRBJ2-1; possibly TRBD2 for D (7 bases). V lost 0 bases and J lost 1, with 10 bases in between. Germline-derived CDR1 and CDR2 are MNHEY and SMNVEV (reference sequence). This CDR3 has 16 amino acids. Written as DNA, the CDR3 is TGTGCCAGCAGTTTATCGCGGGGGCCGTCCTACAATGAGCAGTTCTTC. Its translation is CASSLSRGPSYNEQFF.

The genes are TRBV15 and TRBJ1-1; D is unresolved. The CDR3 spans 12 residues. Per germline, CDR1 LNHNV and CDR2 YYDKDF (reference sequence). V was pared by 5 bases and J by 7 bases, with 11 bases between. The CDR3 protein is CATSSRHFEAFF. The CDR3 bases are TGTGCCACCAGCTCTCGACACTTTGAAGCTTTCTTT.

The chain employs TRBV30 and TRBJ1-3; maybe TRBD1 (6 bases). Between the trimmed V and J ends, which lost 3 bases and 0 bases, there was a span of 12 bases. The germline V gene encodes CDR1 GTSNPN and CDR2 SVGIG (reference sequence). The CDR3 length is 15 residues. The DNA of the CDR3 is TGTGCCTGGAGGGTGGGACAACACTCTGGAAACACCATATATTTT. Its translation: CAWRVGQHSGNTIYF.

This clone was recorded only once. The chain joins TRBV3-1 (or the pseudogene TRBV3-2) to TRBJ1-1, with D possibly matching TRBD1 (6 bases). V was trimmed by 6 bases and J by 1 base, leaving 9 bases between them. This CDR3 region has 13 residues. Germline values: CDR1 LGHDT, CDR2 YNNKEL (reference sequence). CDR3 in amino acids: CASRKDRNTEAFF. The CDR3 nucleotides are TGTGCCAGCAGAAAGGACAGGAACACTGAAGCTTTCTTT.